This record looks at one TCR beta chain sequence and its context. Its specificity is unknown. The data are from a study of CD8+CD57+ T cells in acquired aplastic anemia. Across the study: The study obtained an average of about 3.4 ug of DNA from sorted CD4+ and CD8+ cells. Study-level results: The same twenty-nine CD8+ CDR3 sequences occurred in patients and in controls.

With 3 bases removed from V and 4 bases from J, the gap between germline ends came to 12 bases. The CDR3 runs 14 residues. In germline, CDR1 is LNHDA, CDR2 SQIVND (reference sequence). Genomic DNA, serving as template, underwent TCR beta VDJ and CDR3 profiling. TCRdb re-called the reads through MiXCR, storing one row per CDR3 protein. Among over 200,000 distinct CDR3 sequences listed, about 59% were seen once. The sequence came from a human donor in good health. The chain has TRBV19 and TRBJ1-2; no definite D call. The sample was sorted CD4+, CD8+, or CD8+CD57+ T cells (not recorded which) from PBMCs. The CDR3: CASSIPTYSYGYTF. The CDR3 DNA reads TGTGCCAGTAGTATCCCGACGTATAGCTATGGCTACACCTTC.